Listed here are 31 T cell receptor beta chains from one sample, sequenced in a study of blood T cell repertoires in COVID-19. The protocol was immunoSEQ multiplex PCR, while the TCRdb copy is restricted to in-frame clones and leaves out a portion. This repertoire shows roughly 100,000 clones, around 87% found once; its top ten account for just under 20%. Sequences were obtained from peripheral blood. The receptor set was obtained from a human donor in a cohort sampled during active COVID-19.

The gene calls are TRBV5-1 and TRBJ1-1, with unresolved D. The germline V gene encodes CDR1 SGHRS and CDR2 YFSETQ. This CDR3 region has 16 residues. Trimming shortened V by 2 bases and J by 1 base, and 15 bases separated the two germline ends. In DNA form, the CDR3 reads TGCGCCAGCAGCTTAGCGGGGATAGGTGGGAACACTGAAGCTTTCTTT. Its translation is CASSLAGIGGNTEAFF.

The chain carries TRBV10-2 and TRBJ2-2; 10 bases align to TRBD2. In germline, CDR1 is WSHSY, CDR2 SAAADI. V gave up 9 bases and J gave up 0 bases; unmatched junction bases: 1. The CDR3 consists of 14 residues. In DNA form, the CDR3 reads TGCGCCAGTGGACTAGCGGCGAACACCGGGGAGCTGTTTTTT. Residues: CASGLAANTGELFF.

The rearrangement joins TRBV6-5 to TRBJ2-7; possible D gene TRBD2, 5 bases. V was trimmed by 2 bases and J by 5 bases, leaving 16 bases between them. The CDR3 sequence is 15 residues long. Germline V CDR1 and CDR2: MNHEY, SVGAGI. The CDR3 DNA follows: TGTGCCAGCAGTTACGGTCGGGGTGTTCTCGACGAGCAGTACTTC. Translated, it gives CASSYGRGVLDEQYF.

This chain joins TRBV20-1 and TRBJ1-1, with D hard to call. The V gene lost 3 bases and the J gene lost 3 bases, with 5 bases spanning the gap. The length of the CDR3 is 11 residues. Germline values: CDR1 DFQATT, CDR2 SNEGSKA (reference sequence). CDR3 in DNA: TGCAGTGCTAGGTTCGACACTGAAGCTTTCTTT. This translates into CSARFDTEAFF.

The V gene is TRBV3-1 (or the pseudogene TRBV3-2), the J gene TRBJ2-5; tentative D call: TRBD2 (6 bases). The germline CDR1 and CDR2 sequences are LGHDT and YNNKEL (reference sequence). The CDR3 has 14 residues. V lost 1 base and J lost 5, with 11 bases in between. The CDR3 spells CASSQVAGGETQYF. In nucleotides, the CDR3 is TGTGCCAGCAGCCAAGTGGCCGGAGGGGAGACCCAGTACTTC.

This CDR3 reads CATSDDTGISGANVLTF. DNA of the CDR3: TGTGCCACCAGTGATGATACAGGGATTTCTGGGGCCAACGTCCTGACTTTC. The gene calls are TRBV24-1 and TRBJ2-6, with D perhaps matching TRBD1 (6 bases). The V gene lost 3 bases and the J gene lost 1 base, with 12 bases spanning the gap. CDR1 and CDR2 (germline): KGHDR, SFDVKD. The CDR3 loop spans 17 amino acids.

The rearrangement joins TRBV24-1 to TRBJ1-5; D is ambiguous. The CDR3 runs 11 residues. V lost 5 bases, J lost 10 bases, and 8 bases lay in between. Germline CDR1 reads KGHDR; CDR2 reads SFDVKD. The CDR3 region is CATSAGGPQHF. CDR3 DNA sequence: TGTGCCACCAGTGCGGGTGGCCCCCAGCATTTT.

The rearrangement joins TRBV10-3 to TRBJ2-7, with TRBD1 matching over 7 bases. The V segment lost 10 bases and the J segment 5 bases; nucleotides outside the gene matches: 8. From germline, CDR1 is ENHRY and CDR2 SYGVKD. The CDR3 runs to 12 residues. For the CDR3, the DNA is TGTGCCACCCACGGGACAGCGGACGAGCAGTACTTC. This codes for CATHGTADEQYF.

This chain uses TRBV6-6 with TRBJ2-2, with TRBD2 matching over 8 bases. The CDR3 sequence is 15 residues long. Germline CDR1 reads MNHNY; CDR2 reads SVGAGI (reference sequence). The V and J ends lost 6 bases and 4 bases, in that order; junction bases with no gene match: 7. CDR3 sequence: CASSASGPLTGELFF. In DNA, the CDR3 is TGTGCCAGCAGCGCTAGCGGGCCCCTCACCGGGGAGCTGTTTTTT.

The CDR3 coding sequence is TGTGCCAGCAGTTTATATCAGACCCAGTACTTC. Its protein product is CASSLYQTQYF. The V gene is TRBV12-3 or TRBV12-4, the J gene TRBJ2-5; D uncertain. The V and J ends lost 2 bases and 6 bases respectively, with 4 bases between them. This CDR3 has 11 amino acids.

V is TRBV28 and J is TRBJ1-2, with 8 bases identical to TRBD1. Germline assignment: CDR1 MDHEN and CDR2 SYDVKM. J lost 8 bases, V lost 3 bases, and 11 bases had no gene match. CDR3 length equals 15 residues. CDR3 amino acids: CASSFAGQGLNGYTF. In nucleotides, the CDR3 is TGTGCCAGCAGTTTTGCAGGACAGGGCCTCAACGGCTACACCTTC.

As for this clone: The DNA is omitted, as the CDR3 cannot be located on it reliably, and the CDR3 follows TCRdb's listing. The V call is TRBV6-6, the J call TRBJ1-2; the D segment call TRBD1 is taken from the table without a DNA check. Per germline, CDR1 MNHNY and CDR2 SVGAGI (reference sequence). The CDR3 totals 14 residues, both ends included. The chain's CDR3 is CASSTSGQVEGYTF.

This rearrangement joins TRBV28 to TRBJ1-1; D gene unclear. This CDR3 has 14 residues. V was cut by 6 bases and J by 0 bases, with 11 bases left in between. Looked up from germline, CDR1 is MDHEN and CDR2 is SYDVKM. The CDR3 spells CASRRSNLNTEAFF. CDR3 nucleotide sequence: TGTGCCAGCAGGAGGAGTAACTTGAACACTGAAGCTTTCTTT.

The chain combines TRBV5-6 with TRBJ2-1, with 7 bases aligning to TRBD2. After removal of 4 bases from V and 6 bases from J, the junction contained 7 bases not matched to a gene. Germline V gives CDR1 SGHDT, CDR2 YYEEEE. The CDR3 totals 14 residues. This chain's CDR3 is CASSPQAGSNEQFF. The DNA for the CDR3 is TGTGCCAGCAGCCCCCAAGCGGGGAGCAATGAGCAGTTCTTC. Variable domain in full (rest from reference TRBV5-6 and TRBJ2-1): DAGVTQSPTHLIKTRGQQVTLRCSPKSGHDTVSWYQQALGQGPQFIFQYYEEEERQRGNFPDRFSGHQFPNYSSELNVNALLLGDSALYLCASSPQAGSNEQFFGPGTRLTVL.

For the CDR3, the DNA is TGTGCCAGCACCCCGTGGAGCCCCCCAAATCCCTCCTACGAGCAGTACTTC. Amino acid sequence: CASTPWSPPNPSYEQYF. The V gene is TRBV27, the J gene TRBJ2-7; D not resolved. Deletions cut 7 bases from V and 0 bases from J, with 22 bases between. Germline V gives CDR1 MNHEY, CDR2 SMNVEV (reference sequence). The CDR3 has 17 residues.

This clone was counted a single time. This CDR3 reads CASSPTWSGGRGSPLHF. CDR3 bases: TGTGCCAGCAGCCCTACGTGGTCCGGTGGGAGAGGGTCACCCCTCCACTTT. The rearrangement joins TRBV3-1 (or the pseudogene TRBV3-2) to TRBJ1-6; unclear D gene. The CDR3 is 17 amino acids. V was cut by 4 bases and J by 10 bases, with 23 bases left in between. Germline V gives CDR1 LGHDT, CDR2 YNNKEL (reference sequence).

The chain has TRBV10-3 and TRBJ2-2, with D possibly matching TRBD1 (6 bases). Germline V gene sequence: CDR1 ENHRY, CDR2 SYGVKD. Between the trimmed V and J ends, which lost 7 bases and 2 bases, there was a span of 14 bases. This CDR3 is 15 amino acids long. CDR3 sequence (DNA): TGTGCCATCACCCGGGACAATTTAAACACCGGGGAGCTGTTTTTT. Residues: CAITRDNLNTGELFF.

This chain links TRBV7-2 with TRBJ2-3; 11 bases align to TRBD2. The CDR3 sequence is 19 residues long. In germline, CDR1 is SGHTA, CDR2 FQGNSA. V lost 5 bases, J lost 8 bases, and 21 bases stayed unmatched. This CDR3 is CASSQGQGSSTSGMGTQYF. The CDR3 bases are TGTGCCAGCAGCCAAGGACAGGGTAGCTCGACTAGCGGGATGGGTACGCAGTATTTT.

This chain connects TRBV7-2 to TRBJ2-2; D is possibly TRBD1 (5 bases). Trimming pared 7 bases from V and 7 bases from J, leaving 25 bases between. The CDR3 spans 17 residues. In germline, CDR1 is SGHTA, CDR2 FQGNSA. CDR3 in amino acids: CASTGATDLGLGGELFF. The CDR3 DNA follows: TGTGCCAGCACCGGCGCGACAGACCTGGGGCTTGGCGGGGAGCTGTTTTTT.

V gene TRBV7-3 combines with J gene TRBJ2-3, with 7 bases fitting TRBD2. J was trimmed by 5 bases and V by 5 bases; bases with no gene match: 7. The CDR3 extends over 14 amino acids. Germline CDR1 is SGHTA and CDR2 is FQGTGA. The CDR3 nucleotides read TGTGCCAGCAGCGGAGCGGGATGGGAAGATACGCAGTATTTT. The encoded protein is CASSGAGWEDTQYF.

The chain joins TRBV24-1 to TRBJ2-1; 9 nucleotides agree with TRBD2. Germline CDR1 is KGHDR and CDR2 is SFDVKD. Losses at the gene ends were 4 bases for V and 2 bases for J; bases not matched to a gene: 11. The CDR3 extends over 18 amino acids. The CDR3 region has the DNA TGTGCCACCAGTGACCCCGGGGCTAGCGGGGTTACCTACAATGAGCAGTTCTTC. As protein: CATSDPGASGVTYNEQFF.

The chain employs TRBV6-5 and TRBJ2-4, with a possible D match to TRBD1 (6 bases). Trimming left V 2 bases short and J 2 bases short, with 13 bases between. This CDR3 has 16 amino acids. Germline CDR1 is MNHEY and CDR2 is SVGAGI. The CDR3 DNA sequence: TGTGCCAGCAGTTACATACAGGGCGCCACCAAAAACATTCAGTACTTC. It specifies CASSYIQGATKNIQYF.

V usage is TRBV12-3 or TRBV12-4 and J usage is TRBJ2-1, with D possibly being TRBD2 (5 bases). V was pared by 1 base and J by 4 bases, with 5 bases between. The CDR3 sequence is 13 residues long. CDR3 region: CASSLGTYNEQFF. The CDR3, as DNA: TGTGCCAGCAGTTTAGGGACTTACAATGAGCAGTTCTTC.

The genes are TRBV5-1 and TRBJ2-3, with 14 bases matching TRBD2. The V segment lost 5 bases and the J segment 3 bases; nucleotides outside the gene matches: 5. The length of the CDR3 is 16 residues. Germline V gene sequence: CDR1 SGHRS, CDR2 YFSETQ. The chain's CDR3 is CASSPGTSGRTDTQYF. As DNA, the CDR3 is TGCGCCAGCAGTCCCGGGACTAGCGGGAGAACAGATACGCAGTATTTT.

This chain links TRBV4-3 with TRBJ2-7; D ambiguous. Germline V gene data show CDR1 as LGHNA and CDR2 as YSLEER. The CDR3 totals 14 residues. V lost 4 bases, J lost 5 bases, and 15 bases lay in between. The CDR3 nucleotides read TGCGCCAGCAGCCCCAGCTACCGTAGCCACGAGCAGTACTTC. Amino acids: CASSPSYRSHEQYF.

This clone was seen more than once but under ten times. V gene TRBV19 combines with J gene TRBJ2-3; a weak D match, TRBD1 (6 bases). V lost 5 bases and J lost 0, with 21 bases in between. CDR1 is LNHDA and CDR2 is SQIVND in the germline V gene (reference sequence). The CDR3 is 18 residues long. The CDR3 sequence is CASSVGVGQSASTDTQYF. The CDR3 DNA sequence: TGTGCCAGTAGTGTAGGAGTAGGACAGAGTGCTAGCACAGATACGCAGTATTTT.

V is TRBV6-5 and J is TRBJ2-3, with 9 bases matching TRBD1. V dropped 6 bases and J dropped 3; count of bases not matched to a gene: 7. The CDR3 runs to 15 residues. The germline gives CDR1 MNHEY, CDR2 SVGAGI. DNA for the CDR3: TGTGCCAGCAGCTTTACCGGGACAGGGACAGATACGCAGTATTTT. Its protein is CASSFTGTGTDTQYF.

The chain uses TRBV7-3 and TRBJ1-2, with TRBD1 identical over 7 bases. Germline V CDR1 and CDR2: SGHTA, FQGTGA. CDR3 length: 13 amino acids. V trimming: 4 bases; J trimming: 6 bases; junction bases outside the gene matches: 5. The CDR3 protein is CASSSTGLDGYTF. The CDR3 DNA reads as TGTGCCAGCAGCTCGACAGGGCTCGATGGCTACACCTTC. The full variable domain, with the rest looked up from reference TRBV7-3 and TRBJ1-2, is GAGVSQTPSNKVTEKGKYVELRCDPISGHTALYWYRQSLGQGPEFLIYFQGTGAADDSGLPNDRFFAVRPEGSVSTLKIQRTERGDSAVYLCASSSTGLDGYTFGSGTRLTVV.

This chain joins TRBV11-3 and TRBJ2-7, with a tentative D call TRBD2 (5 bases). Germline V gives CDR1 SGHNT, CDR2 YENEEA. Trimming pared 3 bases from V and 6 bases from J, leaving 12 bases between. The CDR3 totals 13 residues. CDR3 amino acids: CASSFERRGEQYF. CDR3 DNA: TGTGCCAGCAGCTTCGAGCGACGGGGCGAGCAGTACTTC.

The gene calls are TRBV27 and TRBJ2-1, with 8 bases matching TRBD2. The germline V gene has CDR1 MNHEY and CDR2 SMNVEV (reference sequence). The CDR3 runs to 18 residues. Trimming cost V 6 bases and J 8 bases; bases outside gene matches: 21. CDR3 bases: TGTGCCAGCAGCGTCCCTGCCTCCAACCTGCGGGGGGCGCATGAGCAGTTCTTC. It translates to CASSVPASNLRGAHEQFF.

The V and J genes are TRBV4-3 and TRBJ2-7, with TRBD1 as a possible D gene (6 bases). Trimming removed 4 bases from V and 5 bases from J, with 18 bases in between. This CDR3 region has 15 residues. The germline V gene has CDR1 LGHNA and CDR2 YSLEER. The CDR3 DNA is TGCGCCAGCAGCCCAAATTTACAGGGCGGCCACGAGCAGTACTTC. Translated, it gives CASSPNLQGGHEQYF.